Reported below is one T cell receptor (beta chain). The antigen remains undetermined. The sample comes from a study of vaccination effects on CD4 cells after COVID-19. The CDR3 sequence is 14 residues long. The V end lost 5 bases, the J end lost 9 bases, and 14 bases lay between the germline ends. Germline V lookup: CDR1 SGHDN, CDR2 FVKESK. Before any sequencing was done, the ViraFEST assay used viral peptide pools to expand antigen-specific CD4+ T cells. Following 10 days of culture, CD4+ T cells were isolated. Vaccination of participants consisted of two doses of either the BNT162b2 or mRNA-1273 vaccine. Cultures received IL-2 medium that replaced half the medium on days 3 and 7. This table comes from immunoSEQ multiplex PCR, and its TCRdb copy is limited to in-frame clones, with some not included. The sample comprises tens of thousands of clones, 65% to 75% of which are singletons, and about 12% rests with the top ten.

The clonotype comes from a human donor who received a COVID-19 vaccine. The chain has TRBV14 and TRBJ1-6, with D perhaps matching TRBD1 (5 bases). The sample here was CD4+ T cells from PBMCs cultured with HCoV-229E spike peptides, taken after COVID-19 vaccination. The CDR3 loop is CASSIFPGSSPLHF. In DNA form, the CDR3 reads TGTGCCAGCAGCATTTTCCCAGGGAGTTCACCCCTCCACTTT.